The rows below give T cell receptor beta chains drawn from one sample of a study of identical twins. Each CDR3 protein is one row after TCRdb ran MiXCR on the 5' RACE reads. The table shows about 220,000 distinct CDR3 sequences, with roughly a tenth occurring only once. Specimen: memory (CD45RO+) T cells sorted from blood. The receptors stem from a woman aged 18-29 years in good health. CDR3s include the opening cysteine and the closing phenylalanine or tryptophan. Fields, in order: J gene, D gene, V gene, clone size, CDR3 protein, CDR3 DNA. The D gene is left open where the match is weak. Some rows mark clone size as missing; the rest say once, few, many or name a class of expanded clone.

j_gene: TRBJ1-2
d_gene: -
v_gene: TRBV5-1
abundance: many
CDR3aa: CASSLTDAGYTF
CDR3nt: TGCGCCAGCAGCTTGACCGATGCGGGCTACACCTTC

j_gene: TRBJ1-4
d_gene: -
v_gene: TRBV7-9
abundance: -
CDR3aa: CASSYASATNEKLFF
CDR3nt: TGTGCCAGCAGCTACGCAAGTGCGACTAATGAAAAACTGTTTTTT

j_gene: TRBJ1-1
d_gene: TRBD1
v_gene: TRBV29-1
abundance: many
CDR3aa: CSVIQGATEAFF
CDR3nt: TGCAGCGTTATACAGGGGGCAACTGAAGCTTTCTTT

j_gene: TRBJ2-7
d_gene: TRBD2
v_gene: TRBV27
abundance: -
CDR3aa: CASSPGLAEAYEQYF
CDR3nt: TGTGCCAGCAGTCCTGGACTAGCGGAGGCCTACGAGCAGTACTTC

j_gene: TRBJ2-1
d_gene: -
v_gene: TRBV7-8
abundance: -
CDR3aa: CASSLGRRNEQFF
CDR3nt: TGTGCCAGCAGCTTAGGTAGACGGAATGAGCAGTTCTTC

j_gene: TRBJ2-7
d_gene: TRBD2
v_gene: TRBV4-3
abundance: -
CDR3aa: CASSQQASGRYEQYF
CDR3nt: TGCGCCAGCAGCCAACAGGCTAGCGGGAGATACGAGCAGTACTTC

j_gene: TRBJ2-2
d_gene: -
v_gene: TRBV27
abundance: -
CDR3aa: CASSSTWSTGELFF
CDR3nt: TGTGCCAGCAGTTCGACTTGGAGCACCGGGGAGCTGTTTTTT

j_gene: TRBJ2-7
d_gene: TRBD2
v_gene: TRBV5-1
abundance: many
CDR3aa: CASSYTSGSYEQYF
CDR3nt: TGCGCCAGCAGCTACACTAGCGGGAGCTACGAGCAGTACTTC

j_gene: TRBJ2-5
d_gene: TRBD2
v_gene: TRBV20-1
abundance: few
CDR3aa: CSETSVLQETQYF
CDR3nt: TGCAGTGAAACTAGCGTACTCCAAGAGACCCAGTACTTC

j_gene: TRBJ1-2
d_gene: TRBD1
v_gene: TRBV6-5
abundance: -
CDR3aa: CASSWGQGSFNYGYTF
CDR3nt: TGTGCCAGCAGTTGGGGACAGGGGAGTTTTAACTATGGCTACACCTTC

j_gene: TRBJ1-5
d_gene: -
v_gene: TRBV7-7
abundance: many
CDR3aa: CASSPNNLAQHF
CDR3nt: TGTGCCAGCAGCCCAAACAACTTGGCCCAGCATTTT

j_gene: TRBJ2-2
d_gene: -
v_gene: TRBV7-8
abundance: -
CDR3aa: CASSPIGGAANTGELFF
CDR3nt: TGTGCCAGCAGCCCAATTGGGGGGGCCGCGAACACCGGGGAGCTGTTTTTT

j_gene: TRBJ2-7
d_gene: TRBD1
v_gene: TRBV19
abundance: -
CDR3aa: CASKRDSLSYEQYF
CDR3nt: TGTGCCAGTAAAAGGGACAGCCTCTCCTACGAGCAGTACTTC

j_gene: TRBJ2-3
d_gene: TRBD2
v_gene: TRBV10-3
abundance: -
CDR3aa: CASRLAGGPTDTQYF
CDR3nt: TGTGCCAGTCGTCTAGCGGGAGGGCCGACAGATACGCAGTATTTT

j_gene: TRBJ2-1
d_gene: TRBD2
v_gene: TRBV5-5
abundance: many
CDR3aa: CASSLTGLGYNEQFF
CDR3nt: TGTGCCAGCAGCTTGACGGGACTAGGGTACAATGAGCAGTTCTTC

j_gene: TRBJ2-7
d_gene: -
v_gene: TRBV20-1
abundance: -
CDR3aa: CSASRADGNYEQYF
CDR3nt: TGCAGTGCTAGCCGGGCGGACGGGAACTACGAGCAGTACTTC

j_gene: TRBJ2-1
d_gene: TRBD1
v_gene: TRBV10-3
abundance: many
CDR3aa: CAADQTGGSYNEQFF
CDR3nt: TGTGCCGCGGACCAGACAGGGGGCTCCTACAATGAGCAGTTCTTC

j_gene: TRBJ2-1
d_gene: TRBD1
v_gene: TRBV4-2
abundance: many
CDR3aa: CASSQPGQGGNEQFF
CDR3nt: TGTGCCAGCAGCCAGCCGGGACAGGGAGGGAATGAGCAGTTCTTC

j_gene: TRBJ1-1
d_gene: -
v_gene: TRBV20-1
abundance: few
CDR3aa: CSARDRPITEAFF
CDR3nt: TGCAGTGCTAGAGATAGGCCGATCACTGAAGCTTTCTTT

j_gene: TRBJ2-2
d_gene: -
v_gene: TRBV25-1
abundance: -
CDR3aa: CASNPGGLNTGELFF
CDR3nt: TGTGCCAGCAATCCAGGGGGGCTGAACACCGGGGAGCTGTTTTTT

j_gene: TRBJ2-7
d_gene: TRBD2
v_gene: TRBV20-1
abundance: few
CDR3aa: CSALFSGRRVDEQYF
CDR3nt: TGCAGTGCTCTATTTAGCGGGAGGCGTGTGGACGAGCAGTACTTC

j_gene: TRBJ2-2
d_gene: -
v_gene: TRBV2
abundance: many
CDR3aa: CASSRRDFFTGELFF
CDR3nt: TGTGCCAGCAGTCGCCGGGACTTCTTCACCGGGGAGCTGTTTTTT

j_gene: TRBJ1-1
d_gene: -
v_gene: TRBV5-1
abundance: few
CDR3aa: CASSLDAGRTEAFF
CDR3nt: TGCGCCAGCAGCTTGGATGCAGGGCGCACTGAAGCTTTCTTT

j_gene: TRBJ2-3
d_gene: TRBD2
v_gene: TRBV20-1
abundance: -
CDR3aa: CSARESRGGNTDTQYF
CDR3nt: TGCAGTGCTAGAGAATCCCGCGGGGGGAACACAGATACGCAGTATTTT

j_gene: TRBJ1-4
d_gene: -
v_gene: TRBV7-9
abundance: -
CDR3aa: CASSLEDSFNEKLFF
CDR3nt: TGTGCCAGCAGCTTAGAGGACAGCTTCAATGAAAAACTGTTTTTT